The 17 T cell receptor beta chains below come from one sample, sequenced in a study of T-cell memory formation after mild COVID-19. TCRdb ran MiXCR on the 5' RACE reads and lists one entry per CDR3 protein. The sample holds more than 250,000 distinct CDR3 sequences; 16% are singletons and the top ten take roughly 22%. Specimen: PBMCs or a T cell subset sorted from them (not recorded which). These receptors all stem from a man aged 18 to 30 who had mild COVID-19 (a few samples of this study predate the infection). Cell type and time point are not known.

This clonotype was seen only a few times. V is TRBV7-2 and J is TRBJ1-1; TRBD1 matches 7 bases. Trimming removed 6 bases from V and 7 bases from J; junction bases left unmatched: 8. The germline V gene has CDR1 SGHTA and CDR2 FQGNSA. The CDR3 loop spans 13 amino acids. The CDR3 protein is CASSPGQVLEAFF. CDR3 sequence (DNA): TGTGCCAGCAGTCCCGGACAGGTGCTTGAAGCTTTCTTT.

The CDR3 DNA reads as TGTGCCAGCGGAACCCTGACAGGGCCCTACGAGCAGTACTTC. Translated: CASGTLTGPYEQYF. The chain links TRBV6-5 to TRBJ2-7, with 7 bases fitting TRBD1. Germline CDR1 reads MNHEY; CDR2 reads SVGAGI. V gave up 8 bases and J gave up 2 bases; unmatched junction bases: 9. The CDR3 consists of 14 residues.

This clonotype was found a few times. This chain connects TRBV29-1 to TRBJ2-2, with TRBD1 as a possible D gene (5 bases). Trimming shortened V by 1 base and J by 5 bases, and 8 bases separated the two germline ends. CDR1 and CDR2 from the germline V gene are SQVTM and ANQGSEA. CDR3 length: 13 amino acids. CDR3 DNA: TGCAGCGTTGAAGTAGGGGATACCGGGGAGCTGTTTTTT. Encoded protein: CSVEVGDTGELFF.

The sample holds many counts of this clonotype. This chain uses TRBV5-1 with TRBJ2-7; tentative D call: TRBD1 (5 bases). V lost 1 base to trimming and J lost 3 bases, with 5 bases between them. Germline CDR1 SGHRS, CDR2 YFSETQ. The CDR3 is 12 amino acids. CDR3: CASSLQGYEQYF. The CDR3 nucleotides read TGCGCCAGCAGCTTGCAGGGCTACGAGCAGTACTTC.

The chain carries TRBV12-3 or TRBV12-4 and TRBJ2-7, with 7 bases aligning to TRBD2. V was pared by 6 bases and J by 6 bases, with 5 bases of the junction left unmatched. The CDR3 runs 12 residues. DNA for the CDR3: TGTGCCAGCAGCTGGGGCGGGGGCGAGCAGTACTTC. This codes for CASSWGGGEQYF.

This clonotype was recorded a few times. V usage is TRBV4-3 and J usage is TRBJ2-3, with D hard to call. Germline CDR1 reads LGHNA; CDR2 reads YSLEER. The CDR3 totals 17 residues. V lost 0 bases and J lost 2, with 15 bases in between. CDR3 sequence: CASSQDISSGFTDTQYF. The CDR3 bases are TGCGCCAGCAGCCAAGACATTTCATCAGGTTTCACAGATACGCAGTATTTT.

J is TRBJ2-1 and V is TRBV7-2, with 12 bases identical to TRBD2. The trim removed 5 bases at V and 2 bases at J, leaving 7 bases unmatched. Germline values: CDR1 SGHTA, CDR2 FQGNSA. CDR3 length equals 17 residues. DNA for the CDR3: TGTGCCAGCAGCATCTCTAGCGGGGGGGCCACCTACAATGAGCAGTTCTTC. It yields the protein CASSISSGGATYNEQFF. The full variable domain, rest sourced from reference TRBV7-2 and TRBJ2-1, is GAGVSQSPSNKVTEKGKDVELRCDPISGHTALYWYRQSLGQGLEFLIYFQGNSAPDKSGLPSDRFSAERTGGSVSTLTIQRTQQEDSAVYLCASSISSGGATYNEQFFGPGTRLTVL.

This clonotype occurred a few times. The rearrangement links TRBV6-5 to TRBJ2-2; 11 nucleotides line up with TRBD1. The CDR3 totals 15 residues. Trimming removed 6 bases from V and 6 bases from J; junction bases left unmatched: 6. Germline V gives CDR1 MNHEY, CDR2 SVGAGI. The CDR3 DNA follows: TGTGCCAGCAGGTGGACAGGGGGCGGCCCCGGGGAGCTGTTTTTT. This translates into CASRWTGGGPGELFF.

This clonotype was picked up a small number of times. V is TRBV12-3 or TRBV12-4 and J is TRBJ2-3; 8 nucleotides agree with TRBD1. The trim removed 6 bases at V and 3 bases at J, leaving 11 bases unmatched. The CDR3 is 16 residues long. DNA for the CDR3: TGTGCCAGCAGCCGCAGACAGGGGACCTCTACAGATACGCAGTATTTT. Translating gives CASSRRQGTSTDTQYF.

This clonotype was picked up a small number of times. The chain couples TRBV10-3 to TRBJ2-6, with 7 bases identical to TRBD2. V lost 4 bases and J lost 3; bases outside the gene matches: 24. CDR3 length: 22 residues. Germline V gene data show CDR1 as ENHRY and CDR2 as SYGVKD. The CDR3 here is CAISVGLLAAGPEVGGANVLTF. The CDR3 DNA sequence: TGTGCCATCAGTGTGGGTCTGCTAGCGGCAGGGCCGGAGGTCGGTGGGGCCAACGTCCTGACTTTC.

CDR3 residues: CASSLQGGTRVFF. In DNA form, the CDR3 reads TGTGCCAGCAGTTTGCAAGGGGGCACAAGGGTTTTCTTT. This chain connects TRBV27 to TRBJ1-1, with 7 bases lining up with TRBD1. The length of the CDR3 is 13 residues. CDR1 and CDR2 from the germline V gene are MNHEY and SMNVEV (reference sequence). The V and J ends lost 3 bases and 13 bases, in that order; junction bases with no gene match: 11.

This clonotype came up many times. The gene calls are TRBV20-1 and TRBJ1-1, with no clear D. This CDR3 region has 14 residues. Trimming cost V 5 bases and J 2 bases, with 15 bases left between them. CDR1 and CDR2 from the germline V gene are DFQATT and SNEGSKA (reference sequence). This CDR3 reads CSARHIRANTEAFF. CDR3 in DNA: TGCAGTGCTCGGCACATTAGGGCTAACACTGAAGCTTTCTTT.

The chain carries TRBV2 and TRBJ2-2, with 12 nucleotides matching TRBD2. The CDR3 totals 17 residues. Germline CDR1 is SNHLY and CDR2 is FYNNEI. The junction had 7 bases not matched to a gene; V was cut back by 4 bases and J by 4 bases. The CDR3 nucleotides read TGTGCCAGCAGTGTGTCTAGCGGGGGGGAAAGCACCGGGGAGCTGTTTTTT. Translating it yields CASSVSSGGESTGELFF.

The chain links TRBV30 to TRBJ1-4; 7 bases align to TRBD1. CDR3 length equals 14 residues. The J segment lost 5 bases and the V segment lost 1 base, leaving 4 bases of the junction unmatched. The germline CDR1 and CDR2 sequences are GTSNPN and SVGIG (reference sequence). The CDR3 sequence: CAWSGQGGNEKLFF. CDR3 bases: TGTGCCTGGAGTGGCCAGGGGGGGAATGAAAAACTGTTTTTT. The whole variable domain, filled in from reference TRBV30 and TRBJ1-4, reads SQTIHQWPATLVQPVGSPLSLECTVEGTSNPNLYWYRQAAGRGLQLLFYSVGIGQISSEVPQNLSASRPQDRQFILSSKKLLLSDSGFYLCAWSGQGGNEKLFFGSGTQLSVL.

CDR3 in amino acids: CASSLAGTASYEQYF. CDR3 sequence (DNA): TGTGCCAGCAGCTTGGCTGGGACGGCATCCTACGAGCAGTACTTC. The rearrangement uses TRBV5-5 and TRBJ2-7; D assignment may be TRBD1 or TRBD2 (5 bases each). V shed 0 bases and J shed 1 base, with 11 bases lying between them. Germline-derived CDR1 and CDR2 are SGHKS and YYEKEE (reference sequence). The CDR3 covers 15 residues.

This clonotype has at least ten counts. The rearrangement uses TRBV5-1 and TRBJ2-1; 8 nucleotides agree with TRBD2. The germline gives CDR1 SGHRS, CDR2 YFSETQ. With 7 bases clipped from V and 7 bases from J, the junction kept 7 bases outside the gene matches. The CDR3 loop spans 13 amino acids. CDR3 nucleotide sequence: TGCGCCAGCTCAGCGGGGGTGCGGAATGAGCAGTTCTTC. This translates into CASSAGVRNEQFF. Looking up the rest from reference TRBV5-1 and TRBJ2-1 gives the full variable domain: KAGVTQTPRYLIKTRGQQVTLSCSPISGHRSVSWYQQTPGQGLQFLFEYFSETQRNKGNFPGRFSGRQFSNSRSEMNVSTLELGDSALYLCASSAGVRNEQFFGPGTRLTVL.

This clonotype occurred a few times. This may be a read error: a much more frequent sequence differs by one nucleotide. The CDR3 bases are TGCAGCGTTGACAGGCGGTACAATGAGCAGTTCTTC. Its protein product is CSVDRRYNEQFF. The gene calls are TRBV29-1 and TRBJ2-1; D ambiguous. The CDR3 length is 12 residues. Germline V gene sequence: CDR1 SQVTM, CDR2 ANQGSEA. Deletions cut 3 bases from V and 4 bases from J, with 7 bases between.